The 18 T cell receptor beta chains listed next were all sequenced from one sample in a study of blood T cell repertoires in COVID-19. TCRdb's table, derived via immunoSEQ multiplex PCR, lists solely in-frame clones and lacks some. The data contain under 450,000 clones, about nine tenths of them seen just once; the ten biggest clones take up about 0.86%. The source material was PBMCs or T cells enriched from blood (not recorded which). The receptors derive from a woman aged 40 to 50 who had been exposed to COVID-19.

Here the CDR3 reads CASSELRRPSTDTQYF. CDR3 coding DNA: TGTGCCAGCAGTGAGCTACGGAGGCCCAGCACAGATACGCAGTATTTT. The V call is TRBV2, the J call TRBJ2-3, with D maybe TRBD2 (5 bases). CDR1 SNHLY and CDR2 FYNNEI come from the germline V gene. CDR3 length: 16 residues. Trimming removed 3 bases at V and 0 bases at J, with 13 bases between.

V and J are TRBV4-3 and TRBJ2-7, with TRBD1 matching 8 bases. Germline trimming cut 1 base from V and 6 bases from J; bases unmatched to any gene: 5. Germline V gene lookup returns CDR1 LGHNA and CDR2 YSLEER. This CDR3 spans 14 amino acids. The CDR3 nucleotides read TGCGCCAGCAGCCAAGTTACAGGGGGTGGCGAGCAGTACTTC. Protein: CASSQVTGGGEQYF.

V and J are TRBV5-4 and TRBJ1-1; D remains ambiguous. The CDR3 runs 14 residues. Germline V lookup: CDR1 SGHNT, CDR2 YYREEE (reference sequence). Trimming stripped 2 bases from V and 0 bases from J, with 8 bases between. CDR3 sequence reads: CASSFQQMNTEAFF. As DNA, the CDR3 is TGTGCCAGCAGCTTCCAACAGATGAACACTGAAGCTTTCTTT.

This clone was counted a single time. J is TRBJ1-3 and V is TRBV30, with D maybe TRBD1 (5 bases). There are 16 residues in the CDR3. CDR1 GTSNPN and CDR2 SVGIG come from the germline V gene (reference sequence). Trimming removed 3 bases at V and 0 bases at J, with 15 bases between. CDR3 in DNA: TGTGCCTGGAGCAAACAGGACGTAAACTCTGGAAACACCATATATTTT. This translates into CAWSKQDVNSGNTIYF.

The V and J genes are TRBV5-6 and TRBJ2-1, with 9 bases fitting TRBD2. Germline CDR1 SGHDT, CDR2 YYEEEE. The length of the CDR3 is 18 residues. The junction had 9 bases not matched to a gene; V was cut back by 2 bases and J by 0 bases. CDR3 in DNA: TGTGCCAGCAGCTTTGGGCTAGCGGGAATGAGCTCCTACAATGAGCAGTTCTTC. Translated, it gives CASSFGLAGMSSYNEQFF.

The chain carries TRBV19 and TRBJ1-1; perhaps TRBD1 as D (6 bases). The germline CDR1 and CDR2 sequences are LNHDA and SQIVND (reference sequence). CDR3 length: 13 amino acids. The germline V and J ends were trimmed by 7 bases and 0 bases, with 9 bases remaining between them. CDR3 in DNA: TGTGCCAGTAAGGCAGGGGTGAACACTGAAGCTTTCTTT. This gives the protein CASKAGVNTEAFF. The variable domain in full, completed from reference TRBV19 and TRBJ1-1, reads DGGITQSPKYLFRKEGQNVTLSCEQNLNHDAMYWYRQDPGQGLRLIYYSQIVNDFQKGDIAEGYSVSREKKESFPLTVTSAQKNPTAFYLCASKAGVNTEAFFGQGTRLTVV.

CDR3 coding DNA: TGTGCCAGCAGTGAGCACAGGGGGTTTGCTGGAGCTTTCTTT. It yields the protein CASSEHRGFAGAFF. V and J are TRBV2 and TRBJ1-1; 8 bases fit TRBD1. Germline V gene sequence: CDR1 SNHLY, CDR2 FYNNEI. V was pared by 3 bases and J by 10 bases, with 10 bases of the junction left unmatched. CDR3 size: 14 residues.

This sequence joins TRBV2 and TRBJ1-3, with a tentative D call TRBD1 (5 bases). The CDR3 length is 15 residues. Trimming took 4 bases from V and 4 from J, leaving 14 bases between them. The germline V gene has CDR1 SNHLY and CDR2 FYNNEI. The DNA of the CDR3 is TGTGCCAGCAGTGTGGACCGGGGGATCGGAAACACCATATATTTT. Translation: CASSVDRGIGNTIYF. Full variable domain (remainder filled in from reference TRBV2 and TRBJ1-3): EPEVTQTPSHQVTQMGQEVILRCVPISNHLYFYWYRQILGQKVEFLVSFYNNEISEKSEIFDDQFSVERPDGSNFTLKIRSTKLEDSAMYFCASSVDRGIGNTIYFGEGSWLTVV.

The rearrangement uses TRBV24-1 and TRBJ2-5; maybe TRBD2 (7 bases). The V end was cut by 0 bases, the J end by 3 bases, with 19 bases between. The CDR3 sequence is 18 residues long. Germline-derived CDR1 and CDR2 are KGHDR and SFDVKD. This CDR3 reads CATSDLRGGKSKKETQYF. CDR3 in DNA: TGTGCCACCAGTGATTTGAGGGGGGGCAAATCTAAGAAAGAGACCCAGTACTTC.

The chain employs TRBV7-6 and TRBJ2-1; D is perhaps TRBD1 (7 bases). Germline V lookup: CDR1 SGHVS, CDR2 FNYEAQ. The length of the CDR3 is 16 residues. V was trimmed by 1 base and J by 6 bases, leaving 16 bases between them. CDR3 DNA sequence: TGTGCCAGCAGCTTAGGGGGGGACAGAATAGCCAATGAGCAGTTCTTC. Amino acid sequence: CASSLGGDRIANEQFF.

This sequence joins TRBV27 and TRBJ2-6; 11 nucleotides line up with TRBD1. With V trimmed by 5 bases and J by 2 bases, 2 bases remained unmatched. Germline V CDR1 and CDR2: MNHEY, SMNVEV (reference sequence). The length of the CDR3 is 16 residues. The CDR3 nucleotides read TGTGCCAGCAGTGGACAGGGGGCGCCTGGGGCCAACGTCCTGACTTTC. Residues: CASSGQGAPGANVLTF.

The CDR3 region is CASSPETGGYGYTF. CDR3 sequence (DNA): TGTGCCAGCTCCCCAGAGACAGGGGGTTATGGCTACACCTTC. V usage is TRBV18 and J usage is TRBJ1-2, with 9 bases that match TRBD1. The CDR3 covers 14 residues. Trimming took 6 bases from V and 5 from J; bases not matched to a gene: 7. The V gene's germline CDR1 is KGHSH and CDR2 LQKENI.

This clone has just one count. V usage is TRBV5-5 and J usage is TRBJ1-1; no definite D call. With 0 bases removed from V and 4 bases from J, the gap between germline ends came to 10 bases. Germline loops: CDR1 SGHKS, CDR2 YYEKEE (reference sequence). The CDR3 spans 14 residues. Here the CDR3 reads CASSLARAGTEAFF. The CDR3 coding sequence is TGTGCCAGCAGCTTGGCGCGAGCGGGCACTGAAGCTTTCTTT.

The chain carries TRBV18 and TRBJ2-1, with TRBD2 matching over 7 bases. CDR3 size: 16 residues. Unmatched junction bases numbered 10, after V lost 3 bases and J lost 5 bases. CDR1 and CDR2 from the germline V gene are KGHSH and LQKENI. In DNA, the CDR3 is TGTGCCAGCTCACCGTCTCGGCTAGCGGATAACAATGAGCAGTTCTTC. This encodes CASSPSRLADNNEQFF.

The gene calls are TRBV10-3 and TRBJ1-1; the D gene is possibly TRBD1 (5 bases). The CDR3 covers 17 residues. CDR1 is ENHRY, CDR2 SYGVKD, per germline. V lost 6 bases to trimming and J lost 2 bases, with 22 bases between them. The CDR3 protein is CAISPTLGQGTNTEAFF. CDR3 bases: TGTGCCATCAGCCCCACTTTAGGCCAGGGAACCAACACTGAAGCTTTCTTT.

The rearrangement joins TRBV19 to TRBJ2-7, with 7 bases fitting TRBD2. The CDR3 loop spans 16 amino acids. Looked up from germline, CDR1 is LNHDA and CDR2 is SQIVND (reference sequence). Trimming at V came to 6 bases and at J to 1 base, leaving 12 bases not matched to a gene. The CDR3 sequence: CASRQRVGAGSYEQYF. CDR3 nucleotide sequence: TGTGCCAGTAGGCAACGAGTGGGAGCGGGGTCCTACGAGCAGTACTTC.

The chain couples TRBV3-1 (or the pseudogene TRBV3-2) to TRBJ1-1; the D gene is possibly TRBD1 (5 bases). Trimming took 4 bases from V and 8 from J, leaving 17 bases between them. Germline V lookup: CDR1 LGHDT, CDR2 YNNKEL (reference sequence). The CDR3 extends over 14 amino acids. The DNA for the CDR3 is TGTGCCAGCAGCCCCCTGGGGACTCTCAGGGAAGCTTTCTTT. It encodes CASSPLGTLREAFF.

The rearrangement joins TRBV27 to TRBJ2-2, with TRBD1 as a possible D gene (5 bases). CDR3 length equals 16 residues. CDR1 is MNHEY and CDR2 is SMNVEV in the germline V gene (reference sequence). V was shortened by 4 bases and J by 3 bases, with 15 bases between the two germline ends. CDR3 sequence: CASSSPPDRYTGELFF. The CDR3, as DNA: TGTGCCAGCAGTTCCCCCCCTGACAGATACACCGGGGAGCTGTTTTTT.